One and the same sample provided the 6 T cell receptor beta chains below, sequenced in a study. TCRdb re-derived calls from the 5' RACE reads in MiXCR, one entry per CDR3 protein. Of fewer than 40,000 distinct CDR3 sequences in the sample, approximately 25% are singletons; the top ten hold about 4.3%. The sample taken for sequencing was memory CD4+ T cells sorted from blood. Described subset: memory CD4+ T cells, CD4+CD45RO+CD25-. Every receptor here comes from a female donor with breast cancer.

For this clonotype: A much larger clone sits a single nucleotide away, making a read error possible. The chain has TRBV20-1 and TRBJ2-2; D is unresolved. V gave up 5 bases and J gave up 4 bases, with 8 bases separating them. Germline V CDR1 and CDR2: DFQATT, SNEGSKA (reference sequence). The CDR3 contains 12 residues. The CDR3 here is CSAQASTGELFF. CDR3 nucleotides: TGCAGTGCTCAGGCGAGCACCGGGGAGCTGTTTTTT.

This clonotype was seen only a few times. This sequence joins TRBV5-1 and TRBJ2-7, with 7 nucleotides matching TRBD1. The CDR3 is 13 residues long. Trimming at V came to 5 bases and at J to 2 bases, leaving 4 bases not matched to a gene. The germline V gene encodes CDR1 SGHRS and CDR2 YFSETQ. The CDR3: CASRAGGTYEQYF. The CDR3 DNA reads as TGCGCCAGCAGGGCAGGGGGTACCTACGAGCAGTACTTC.

Ten or more counts support this clonotype. The V call is TRBV7-9, the J call TRBJ2-1; no reliable D call. This CDR3 region has 12 residues. The germline gives CDR1 SEHNR, CDR2 FQNEAQ (reference sequence). The V gene lost 1 base and the J gene lost 5 bases, with 3 bases spanning the gap. The chain's CDR3 is CASSLGHNEQFF. The CDR3 DNA reads TGTGCCAGCAGCTTAGGACACAATGAGCAGTTCTTC. Variable domain in full (rest from reference TRBV7-9 and TRBJ2-1): DTGVSQNPRHKITKRGQNVTFRCDPISEHNRLYWYRQTLGQGPEFLTYFQNEAQLEKSRLLSDRFSAERPKGSFSTLEIQRTEQGDSAMYLCASSLGHNEQFFGPGTRLTVL.

J is TRBJ1-5 and V is TRBV3-1, with no clear D. The CDR3 has 15 amino acids. The germline V gene has CDR1 LGHDT and CDR2 YNNKEL (reference sequence). V was shortened by 1 base and J by 0 bases, with 7 bases between the two germline ends. CDR3 sequence: CASSQGQVSNQPQHF. The CDR3 bases are TGTGCCAGCAGCCAAGGCCAGGTTAGCAATCAGCCCCAGCATTTT.

This clonotype has ten or more counts. The gene calls are TRBV5-5 and TRBJ2-2; 7 bases are a match to TRBD1. The CDR3 extends over 15 amino acids. Germline-derived CDR1 and CDR2 are SGHKS and YYEKEE (reference sequence). With V trimmed by 4 bases and J by 6 bases, 9 bases remained unmatched. The CDR3 spells CASSRHRGKAGELFF. CDR3 DNA sequence: TGTGCCAGCAGCAGACACAGGGGCAAGGCCGGGGAGCTGTTTTTT. Using reference TRBV5-5 and TRBJ2-2 for the parts outside the CDR3, the full variable domain is DAGVTQSPTHLIKTRGQQVTLRCSPISGHKSVSWYQQVLGQGPQFIFQYYEKEERGRGNFPDRFSARQFPNYSSELNVNALLLGDSALYLCASSRHRGKAGELFFGEGSRLTVL.

On this clonotype: This could be a read error, since a much larger clone is one nucleotide away. This chain links TRBV5-1 with TRBJ2-5; either TRBD1 or TRBD2 may fit D (5 bases each). Deletions cut 7 bases from V and 0 bases from J, with 19 bases between. The V gene's germline CDR1 is SGHRS and CDR2 YFSETQ. The CDR3 has 16 residues. DNA of the CDR3: TGCGCCAGCGGCCTCGAGGGACCTATGTACCAAGAGACCCAGTACTTC. It specifies CASGLEGPMYQETQYF.